One sample yielded the 9 T cell receptor beta chains listed below, sequenced in a study of neurological immune-mediated disorders. TCRdb recomputed calls from the 5' RACE reads with MiXCR, one row per CDR3 protein. The sample gives around 70,000 distinct CDR3 sequences, 3% to 4% of which show up once; 4% to 6.5% is in the top ten. The specimen sequenced was PBMCs. The source of these receptors is a woman aged 45-60 years with multiple sclerosis.

The sample holds many counts of this clonotype. V usage is TRBV24-1 and J usage is TRBJ1-1, with a tentative D call TRBD1 (6 bases). This CDR3 is built from 15 residues. Trimming took off 5 bases at V and 3 bases at J, with 15 bases between the two ends. Germline CDR1 KGHDR, CDR2 SFDVKD. The CDR3 spells CATSGAGASDTEAFF. CDR3 DNA: TGTGCCACCAGTGGGGCGGGGGCATCGGACACTGAAGCTTTCTTT.

This clonotype came up many times. The rearrangement joins TRBV20-1 to TRBJ2-1, with TRBD2 as a possible D gene (5 bases). The CDR3 totals 16 residues. With 2 bases removed from V and 6 bases from J, the gap between germline ends came to 20 bases. The V gene's germline CDR1 is DFQATT and CDR2 SNEGSKA (reference sequence). The CDR3, as DNA: TGCAGTGCTAGAAGTAGGGCCTTCATCGGGATCAATGAGCAGTTCTTC. Amino acid sequence: CSARSRAFIGINEQFF.

This clonotype was found many times. The chain recombines TRBV19 with TRBJ2-1; 13 bases align to TRBD2. The CDR3 has 15 amino acids. The ends lost 1 base at V and 10 bases at J; junction bases unmatched: 4. CDR1 is LNHDA and CDR2 is SQIVND in the germline V gene (reference sequence). CDR3 coding DNA: TGTGCCAGTAGTATAGGGACTAGCGGGAGTAGCGAGCAGTTCTTC. This encodes CASSIGTSGSSEQFF.

This clonotype was observed at least ten times. The gene calls are TRBV7-2 and TRBJ2-3; D gene uncertain. This CDR3 comprises 16 residues. CDR1 is SGHTA and CDR2 is FQGNSA in the germline V gene. With 4 bases removed from V and 2 bases from J, the gap between germline ends came to 16 bases. The CDR3 loop reads CASSSRLVGFTDTQYF. The CDR3 region has the DNA TGTGCCAGCAGCTCCCGGCTAGTCGGGTTCACAGATACGCAGTATTTT. The full variable domain, with the rest looked up from reference TRBV7-2 and TRBJ2-3, is GAGVSQSPSNKVTEKGKDVELRCDPISGHTALYWYRQSLGQGLEFLIYFQGNSAPDKSGLPSDRFSAERTGGSVSTLTIQRTQQEDSAVYLCASSSRLVGFTDTQYFGPGTRLTVL.

With respect to this clonotype: At one end the junction does not follow the germline gene, possibly because of a read error. The J gene is TRBJ1-1, the V gene TRBV10-2, with 10 bases lining up with TRBD1. The CDR3 consists of 12 residues. Germline CDR1 reads WSHSY; CDR2 reads SAAADI. This chain's CDR3 is CDSSEGQGGPFF. The CDR3 DNA reads as TGCGACAGCAGTGAAGGACAGGGGGGTCCTTTCTTT.

There are many counts of this clonotype. This sequence joins TRBV12-3 or TRBV12-4 and TRBJ2-6, with D possibly matching TRBD2 (5 bases). Trimming took off 0 bases at V and 0 bases at J, with 15 bases between the two ends. The CDR3 is 19 amino acids. The CDR3 region is CASSLARPGRDSGANVLTF. CDR3 nucleotide sequence: TGTGCCAGCAGTTTAGCTCGGCCAGGTCGGGACTCTGGGGCCAACGTCCTGACTTTC.

This clonotype was counted many times. The chain couples TRBV7-2 to TRBJ1-5; 8 bases line up with TRBD1. Germline V lookup: CDR1 SGHTA, CDR2 FQGNSA. The CDR3 runs to 16 residues. V was clipped by 5 bases and J by 5 bases; unmatched bases: 11. The CDR3 protein is CASSPREGQGYQPQHF. The CDR3 DNA reads TGTGCCAGCAGCCCCCGTGAAGGACAGGGATATCAGCCCCAGCATTTT.

Ten or more counts support this clonotype. The genes are TRBV6-5 and TRBJ1-6; no clear D gene. The V and J ends lost 4 bases and 9 bases respectively, with 13 bases between them. The CDR3 contains 14 residues. From germline, CDR1 is MNHEY and CDR2 SVGAGI. The CDR3 DNA follows: TGTGCCAGCAGTTCGGAAGGCATGGTTTCACCCCTCCACTTT. It translates to CASSSEGMVSPLHF.

This clonotype was detected only a few times. The V gene is TRBV7-2, the J gene TRBJ2-5; D might be TRBD1 (6 bases). The CDR3 consists of 13 residues. The germline V gene encodes CDR1 SGHTA and CDR2 FQGNSA. V lost 5 bases, J lost 1 base, and 8 bases lay in between. The CDR3 region is CASSRGGQETQYF. The CDR3 region has the DNA TGTGCCAGCAGCCGAGGGGGCCAAGAGACCCAGTACTTC.